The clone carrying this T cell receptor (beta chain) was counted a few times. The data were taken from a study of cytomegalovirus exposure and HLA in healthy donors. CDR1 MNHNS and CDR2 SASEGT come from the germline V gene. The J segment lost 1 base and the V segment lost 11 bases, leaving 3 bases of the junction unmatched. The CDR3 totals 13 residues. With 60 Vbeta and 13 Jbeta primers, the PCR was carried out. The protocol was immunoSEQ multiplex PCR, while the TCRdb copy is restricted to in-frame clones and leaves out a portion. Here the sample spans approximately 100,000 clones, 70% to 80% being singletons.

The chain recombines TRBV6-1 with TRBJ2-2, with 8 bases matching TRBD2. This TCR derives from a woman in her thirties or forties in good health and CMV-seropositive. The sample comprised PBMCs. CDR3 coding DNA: TGTGCCTCCGGGGGGGGGAACACCGGGGAGCTGTTTTTT. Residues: CASGGGNTGELFF.